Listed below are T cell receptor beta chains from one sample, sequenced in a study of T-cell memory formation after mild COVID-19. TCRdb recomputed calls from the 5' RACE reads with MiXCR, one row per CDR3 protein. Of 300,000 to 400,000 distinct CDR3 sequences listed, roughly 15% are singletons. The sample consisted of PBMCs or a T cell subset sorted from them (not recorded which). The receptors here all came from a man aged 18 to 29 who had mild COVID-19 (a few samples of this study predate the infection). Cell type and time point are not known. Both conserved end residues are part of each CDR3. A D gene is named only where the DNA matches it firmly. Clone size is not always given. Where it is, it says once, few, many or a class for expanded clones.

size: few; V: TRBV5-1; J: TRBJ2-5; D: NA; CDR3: CASSLAVGIQETQYF; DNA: TGCGCCAGCAGCTTGGCCGTGGGCATCCAAGAGACCCAGTACTTC
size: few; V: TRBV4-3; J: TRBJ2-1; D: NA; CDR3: CASSQDLGAYNEQFF; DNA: TGCGCCAGCAGCCAAGATTTGGGAGCGTACAATGAGCAGTTCTTC
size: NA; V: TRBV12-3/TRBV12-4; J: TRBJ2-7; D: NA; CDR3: CASSPRARGYEQYF; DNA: TGTGCCAGCAGTCCCAGGGCAAGGGGCTACGAGCAGTACTTC
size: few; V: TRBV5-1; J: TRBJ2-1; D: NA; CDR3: CASSSSRGFSYNEQFF; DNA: TGCGCCAGCAGCTCGTCCCGGGGGTTCTCCTACAATGAGCAGTTCTTC
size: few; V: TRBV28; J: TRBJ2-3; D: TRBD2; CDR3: CASSRGGGVQDTQYF; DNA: TGTGCCAGCTCCCGGGGCGGGGGGGTCCAAGATACGCAGTATTTT
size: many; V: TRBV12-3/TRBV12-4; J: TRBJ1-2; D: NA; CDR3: CASSLGHGSGYTF; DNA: TGTGCCAGCAGCCTTGGACACGGGTCGGGCTACACCTTC
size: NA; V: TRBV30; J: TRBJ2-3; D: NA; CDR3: CAQCGAKSNTDTQYF; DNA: TGTGCCCAATGCGGGGCCAAATCGAACACAGATACGCAGTATTTT
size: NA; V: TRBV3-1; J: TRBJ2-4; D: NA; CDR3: CASSQDGWIQYF; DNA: TGTGCCAGCAGCCAAGACGGTTGGATTCAGTACTTC
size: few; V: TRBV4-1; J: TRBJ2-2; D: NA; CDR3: CASSPREKDTGELFF; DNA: TGCGCCAGCAGCCCTAGGGAGAAGGACACCGGGGAGCTGTTTTTT
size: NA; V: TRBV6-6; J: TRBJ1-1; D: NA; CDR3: CASRPQGITEAFF; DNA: TGTGCCAGCAGGCCCCAGGGGATCACTGAAGCTTTCTTT
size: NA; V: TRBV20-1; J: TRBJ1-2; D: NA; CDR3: CSARDYGSDNYGYTF; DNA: TGCAGTGCTAGAGATTACGGCAGCGATAACTATGGCTACACCTTC
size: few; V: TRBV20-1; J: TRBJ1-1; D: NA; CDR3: CSARVLFGTEAFF; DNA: TGCAGTGCTAGAGTCCTATTTGGCACTGAAGCTTTCTTT
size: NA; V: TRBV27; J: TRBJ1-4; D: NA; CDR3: CASSEAALGEKLFF; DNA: TGTGCCAGCAGTGAAGCGGCATTAGGAGAAAAACTGTTTTTT
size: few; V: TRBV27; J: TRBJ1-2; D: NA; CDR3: CASSPDSLSNYGYTF; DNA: TGTGCCAGCAGCCCGGACTCTCTCTCTAACTATGGCTACACCTTC
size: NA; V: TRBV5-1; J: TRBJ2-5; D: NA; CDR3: CASREVYRGKETQYF; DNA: TGCGCCAGCCGCGAAGTCTATAGGGGAAAAGAGACCCAGTACTTC
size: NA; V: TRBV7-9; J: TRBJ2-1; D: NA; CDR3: CASSPNERAGPYNEQFF; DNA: TGTGCCAGCAGCCCGAACGAGCGGGCAGGTCCCTACAATGAGCAGTTCTTC
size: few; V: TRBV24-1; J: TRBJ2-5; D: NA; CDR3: CATSDFEQGREETQYF; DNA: TGTGCCACCAGTGATTTCGAACAGGGAAGGGAAGAGACCCAGTACTTC
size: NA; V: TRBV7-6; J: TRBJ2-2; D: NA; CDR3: CASSQLGGGTGELFF; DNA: TGTGCCAGCAGCCAATTAGGTGGGGGTACCGGGGAGCTGTTTTTT
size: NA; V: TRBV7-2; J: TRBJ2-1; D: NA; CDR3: CASSFPGEKQFF; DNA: TGTGCCAGCAGCTTTCCGGGGGAGAAGCAGTTCTTC
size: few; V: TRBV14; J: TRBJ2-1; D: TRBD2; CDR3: CASSQVSLANEQFF; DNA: TGTGCCAGCAGCCAAGTGTCACTAGCGAATGAGCAGTTCTTC
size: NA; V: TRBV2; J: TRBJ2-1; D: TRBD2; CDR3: CASSLAGILEFF; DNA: TGTGCCAGCAGTCTAGCGGGGATTTTGGAGTTCTTC
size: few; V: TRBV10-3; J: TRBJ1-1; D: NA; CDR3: CAISYQGSTEAFF; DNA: TGTGCCATCAGCTATCAGGGTTCCACTGAAGCTTTCTTT
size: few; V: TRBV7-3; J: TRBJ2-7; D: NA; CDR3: CASSPRQFKWEQYF; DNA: TGTGCCAGCAGCCCCCGACAGTTTAAGTGGGAGCAGTACTTC
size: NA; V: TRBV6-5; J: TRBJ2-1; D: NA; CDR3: CASSPWTGRNYNEQFF; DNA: TGTGCCAGCAGTCCTTGGACCGGTCGTAACTACAATGAGCAGTTCTTC
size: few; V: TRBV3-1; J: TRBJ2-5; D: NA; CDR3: CASSQHGPETQYF; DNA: TGTGCCAGCAGCCAACATGGTCCGGAGACCCAGTACTTC
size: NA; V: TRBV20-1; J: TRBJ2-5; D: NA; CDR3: CSARGRGVEETQYF; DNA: TGCAGTGCTAGGGGAAGGGGGGTCGAGGAGACCCAGTACTTC
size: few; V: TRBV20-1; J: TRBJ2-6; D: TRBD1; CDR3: CSASFQGASGANVLTF; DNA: TGCAGTGCTAGTTTCCAGGGGGCCTCTGGGGCCAACGTCCTGACTTTC
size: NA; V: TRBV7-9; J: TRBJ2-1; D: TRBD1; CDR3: CASSPGTERDNEQFF; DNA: TGTGCCAGCAGCCCTGGGACAGAACGAGACAATGAGCAGTTCTTC
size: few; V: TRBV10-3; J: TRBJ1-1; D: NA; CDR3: CAISAGAGWGAFF; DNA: TGTGCCATCTCCGCTGGGGCGGGTTGGGGAGCTTTCTTT
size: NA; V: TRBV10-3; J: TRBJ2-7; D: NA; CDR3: CAISDGTPEGGHEQYF; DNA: TGTGCCATCAGTGACGGGACGCCCGAAGGGGGACACGAGCAGTACTTC
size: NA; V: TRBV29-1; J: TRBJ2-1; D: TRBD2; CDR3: CSATGLGVEQFF; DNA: TGCAGCGCGACCGGACTAGGGGTTGAGCAGTTCTTC
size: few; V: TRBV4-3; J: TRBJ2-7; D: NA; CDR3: CASSHRQGDYEQYF; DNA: TGCGCCAGCAGCCATAGGCAGGGAGACTACGAGCAGTACTTC
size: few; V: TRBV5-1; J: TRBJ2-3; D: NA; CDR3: CASSLEGRADSDTQYF; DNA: TGCGCCAGCAGCTTGGAGGGCAGGGCCGACTCAGATACGCAGTATTTT
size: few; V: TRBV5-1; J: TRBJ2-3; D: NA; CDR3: CASSVQSGANTQYF; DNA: TGCGCCAGCAGCGTACAATCTGGGGCAAATACGCAGTATTTT
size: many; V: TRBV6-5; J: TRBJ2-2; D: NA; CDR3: CASSYSLGQGGTGELFF; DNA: TGTGCCAGCAGTTACTCTTTGGGGCAGGGGGGAACCGGGGAGCTGTTTTTT
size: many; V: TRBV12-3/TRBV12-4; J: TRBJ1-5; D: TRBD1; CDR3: CASTNPAGGGQPQHF; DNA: TGTGCCAGCACAAACCCGGCAGGGGGGGGTCAGCCCCAGCATTTT
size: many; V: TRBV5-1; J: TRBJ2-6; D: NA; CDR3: CASNQGGGANVLTF; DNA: TGCGCCAGCAACCAGGGAGGTGGGGCCAACGTCCTGACTTTC
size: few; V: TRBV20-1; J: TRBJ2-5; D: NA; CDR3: CSAHRPELGEETQYF; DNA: TGCAGTGCCCACAGACCTGAATTGGGGGAAGAGACCCAGTACTTC
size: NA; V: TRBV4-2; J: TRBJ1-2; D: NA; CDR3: CASSQDEAWVAMAYGYTF; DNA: TGTGCCAGCAGCCAAGATGAGGCTTGGGTGGCCATGGCCTATGGCTACACCTTC
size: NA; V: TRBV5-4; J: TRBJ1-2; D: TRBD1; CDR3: CASSAGQGVGYTF; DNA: TGTGCCAGCAGCGCGGGACAGGGAGTTGGCTACACCTTC
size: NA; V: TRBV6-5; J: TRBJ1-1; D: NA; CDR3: CASRNPGHLGSEAFF; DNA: TGTGCAAGCAGGAACCCCGGGCACCTGGGATCTGAAGCTTTCTTT
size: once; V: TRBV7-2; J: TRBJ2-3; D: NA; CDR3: CASSPNRDTQYF; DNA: TGTGCCAGCAGCCCAAACAGGGATACGCAGTATTTT
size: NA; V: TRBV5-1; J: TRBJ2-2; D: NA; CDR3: CASSLVLGTANTGELFF; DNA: TGCGCCAGCAGCTTGGTCTTGGGGACGGCGAACACCGGGGAGCTGTTTTTT
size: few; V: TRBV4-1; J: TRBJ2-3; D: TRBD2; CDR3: CASSQGLAGGPDTQYF; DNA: TGCGCCAGCAGCCAGGGACTAGCGGGGGGGCCTGATACGCAGTATTTT
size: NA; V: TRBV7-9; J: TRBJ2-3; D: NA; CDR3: CASSLVKGPFTDTQYF; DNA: TGTGCCAGCAGCTTAGTCAAGGGGCCTTTCACAGATACGCAGTATTTT
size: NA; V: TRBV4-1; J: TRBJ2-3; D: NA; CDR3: CASSRDPWGPDTQYF; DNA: TGCGCCAGCAGCCGAGACCCTTGGGGGCCAGATACGCAGTATTTT
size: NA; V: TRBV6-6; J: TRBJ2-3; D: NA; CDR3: CASSYLGVAAFTDTQYF; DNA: TGTGCCAGCAGTTACCTAGGGGTAGCGGCCTTCACAGATACGCAGTATTTT
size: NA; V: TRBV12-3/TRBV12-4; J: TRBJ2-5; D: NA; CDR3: CASSFLDQKETQYF; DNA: TGTGCCAGCAGTTTCTTGGATCAGAAAGAGACCCAGTACTTC